This TCR beta chain was recorded in a study of CD8+ T cells in alopecia areata. Study at large: A regimen of oral tofacitinib, 5 to 10 mg twice daily, was given to treated patients. Findings of the study overall: Resident alphabeta T-cell populations of normal skin are likewise subject to sequencing in scalp samples. Across lesional scalp, and particularly alopecia totalis/universalis, clonality surpassed that of normal scalp.

Worth noting for this clone: What it binds is not known.

Once RNA had been extracted, it was reverse transcribed into cDNA to act as the sequencing template. Produced via immunoSEQ multiplex PCR; TCRdb's table is partial and in-frame only. The profile shows some 130,000 clones, about 49% of them singletons. The CDR3 consists of 20 residues. V lost 2 bases to trimming and J lost 0 bases, with 20 bases between them. The sequencing here drew on CD8+ T cells sorted from blood, taken at week 0. J is TRBJ2-6 and V is TRBV23-1, with D unresolved. TRBV23-1 is treated as an ORF (open reading frame) with a function not yet certain. The sequence was obtained from a human donor with alopecia areata. This CDR3 reads CASSQRYLGSTLSGANVLTF. In nucleotides, the CDR3 is TGCGCCAGCAGTCAACGGTATCTCGGGTCCACTCTCTCTGGGGCCAACGTCCTGACTTTC.